Below are 22 T cell receptor beta chains sequenced from a single sample in a study of response to subunit inactivated influenza vaccine. TCRdb recomputed calls from the RT-PCR reads with MiXCR, one row per CDR3 protein. In the table there are approximately 500,000 distinct CDR3 sequences, 10% to 15% of which are singletons. The specimen comprised PBMCs from blood, sampled 45 days after vaccination. Receptor source: a middle-aged man who received an inactivated influenza vaccine.

This clonotype was counted between two and nine times. The CDR3 carries no conserved terminal phenylalanine or tryptophan, so it likely arises from a read error. The chain joins TRBV5-1 to TRBJ2-3, with TRBD1 identical over 8 bases. Trimming at V came to 5 bases and at J to 11 bases, leaving 13 bases not matched to a gene. This CDR3 region has 14 residues. Looked up from germline, CDR1 is SGHRS and CDR2 is YFSETQ. CDR3 in amino acids: CASSSPSTGTGQYL. The CDR3 bases are TGCGCCAGCAGTTCACCTTCCACCGGGACAGGGCAGTATCTT.

The J gene is TRBJ2-2, the V gene TRBV3-1, with 12 bases matching TRBD2. This CDR3 region has 20 residues. Germline V CDR1 and CDR2: LGHDT, YNNKEL (reference sequence). Trimming at V came to 1 base and at J to 0 bases, leaving 9 bases not matched to a gene. CDR3 sequence (DNA): TGTGCCAGCAGCCAAGCGGTTCTAGCGGGAGGGTATTCGAACACCGGGGAGCTGTTTTTT. Protein product: CASSQAVLAGGYSNTGELFF.

The chain carries TRBV20-1 and TRBJ2-1; 14 nucleotides agree with TRBD2. V trimming: 6 bases; J trimming: 6 bases; junction bases outside the gene matches: 1. Germline assignment: CDR1 DFQATT and CDR2 SNEGSKA (reference sequence). This CDR3 spans 13 amino acids. The DNA of the CDR3 is TGCAGTGCCGGACTAGCGGGAGGCAATGAGCAGTTCTTC. Translating gives CSAGLAGGNEQFF.

CDR3 nucleotide sequence: TGTGCCAGCAGTTACTTGGCGGCCTTTAGCTCCTACGAGCAGTACTTC. It is translated as CASSYLAAFSSYEQYF. J is TRBJ2-7 and V is TRBV6-5; D gene uncertain. The CDR3 runs 16 residues. Trimming took 1 base from V and 0 from J, leaving 13 bases between them. Germline V CDR1 and CDR2: MNHEY, SVGAGI.

There are a few counts of this clonotype. The DNA of the CDR3 is TGTGCCACCAGTGACCGCGGACAGGGGGTCGGCGAGCAGTACTTC. Its translation is CATSDRGQGVGEQYF. The rearrangement uses TRBV24-1 and TRBJ2-7; TRBD1 aligns across 10 bases. Per germline, CDR1 KGHDR and CDR2 SFDVKD. Trimming cost V 4 bases and J 6 bases; bases outside gene matches: 8. CDR3 length equals 15 residues.

This clonotype was counted only a few times. DNA of the CDR3: TGTGCCAGCAGCTTTCAGACGGACAGGGGTAATCAGCCCCAGCATTTT. Amino acid sequence: CASSFQTDRGNQPQHF. The rearrangement joins TRBV6-1 to TRBJ1-5, with TRBD1 matching 9 bases. V trimming: 6 bases; J trimming: 4 bases; junction bases outside the gene matches: 10. Germline loops: CDR1 MNHNS, CDR2 SASEGT. The CDR3 sequence is 16 residues long.

This clonotype appeared many times. The rearrangement joins TRBV7-8 to TRBJ2-3; tentatively, D is TRBD1 (5 bases). CDR1 is SGHVS, CDR2 FQNEAQ, per germline. V lost 7 bases and J lost 2, with 13 bases in between. The CDR3 loop spans 14 amino acids. CDR3 residues: CASKYGATTDTQYF. DNA for the CDR3: TGTGCCAGCAAGTATGGGGCGACCACAGATACGCAGTATTTT.

The chain couples TRBV29-1 to TRBJ2-2, with D perhaps matching TRBD2 (5 bases). Germline assignment: CDR1 SQVTM and CDR2 ANQGSEA. The CDR3 is 14 amino acids. V was pared by 7 bases and J by 1 base, with 13 bases between. The CDR3 bases are TGCAGCGGGTCAGTAGGAGGGAACACCGGGGAGCTGTTTTTT. This encodes CSGSVGGNTGELFF.

V and J are TRBV20-1 and TRBJ2-3; tentative D call: TRBD2 (6 bases). This CDR3 contains 15 residues. V was shortened by 6 bases and J by 2 bases, with 18 bases between the two germline ends. Per the germline V gene, CDR1 is DFQATT and CDR2 is SNEGSKA (reference sequence). This chain's CDR3 is CSAQAPSDNTDTQYF. The DNA for the CDR3 is TGCAGTGCGCAAGCCCCTAGCGATAACACAGATACGCAGTATTTT.

This clonotype has only a few counts. The gene calls are TRBV12-5 and TRBJ2-1, with D maybe TRBD2 (5 bases). V lost 1 base and J lost 6, with 7 bases in between. The length of the CDR3 is 13 residues. Germline CDR1 and CDR2: LGHNT and FRNRAP. The chain's CDR3 is CASGLAGSNEQFF. The CDR3 coding sequence is TGTGCTAGTGGTTTGGCGGGGAGCAATGAGCAGTTCTTC. Using reference TRBV12-5 and TRBJ2-1 for the parts outside the CDR3, the full variable domain is DARVTQTPRHKVTEMGQEVTMRCQPILGHNTVFWYRQTMMQGLELLAYFRNRAPLDDSGMPKDRFSAEMPDATLATLKIQPSEPRDSAVYFCASGLAGSNEQFFGPGTRLTVL.

This clonotype turned up a few times. The chain joins TRBV28 to TRBJ1-1; 11 bases agree with TRBD1. Germline CDR1 and CDR2: MDHEN and SYDVKM. V dropped 4 bases and J dropped 3; count of bases not matched to a gene: 10. This CDR3 has 17 amino acids. The DNA for the CDR3 is TGTGCCAGCAGTTCCAGGACAGGGGGCGAAAGGGACACTGAAGCTTTCTTT. This translates into CASSSRTGGERDTEAFF.

The CDR3 nucleotides are TGCAGTGCTAGAGACAGAAACTACGAGCAGTACTTC. Translating gives CSARDRNYEQYF. The rearrangement links TRBV20-1 to TRBJ2-7; D is unresolved. V gave up 0 bases and J gave up 3 bases, with 6 bases separating them. Germline lookup yields CDR1 DFQATT and CDR2 SNEGSKA (reference sequence). This CDR3 comprises 12 residues.

The chain joins TRBV4-2 to TRBJ2-7; 10 positions match TRBD2. Germline CDR1 reads LGHNA; CDR2 reads YNFKEQ. The CDR3 loop spans 14 amino acids. The J segment lost 6 bases and the V segment lost 0 bases, leaving 2 bases of the junction unmatched. The CDR3 protein is CASSQEIAGGEQYF. Written as DNA, the CDR3 is TGTGCCAGCAGCCAAGAGATAGCGGGAGGCGAGCAGTACTTC.

A few counts support this clonotype. The CDR3 loop is CASSFRETYEQYF. DNA for the CDR3: TGTGCCAGCAGTTTTAGGGAAACCTACGAGCAGTACTTC. The chain has TRBV12-3 or TRBV12-4 and TRBJ2-7; D is ambiguous. CDR3 size: 13 residues. Trimming took off 3 bases at V and 2 bases at J, with 8 bases between the two ends.

The chain combines TRBV12-3 or TRBV12-4 with TRBJ1-3, with a tentative D call TRBD1 (5 bases). The CDR3 length is 15 residues. The V gene lost 3 bases and the J gene lost 0 bases, with 9 bases spanning the gap. The chain's CDR3 is CASSLGPSSGNTIYF. DNA for the CDR3: TGTGCCAGCAGTTTGGGGCCGAGCTCTGGAAACACCATATATTTT.

This clonotype was seen only a few times. V and J are TRBV3-1 and TRBJ1-5, with a weak D call TRBD1 (5 bases). The germline V gene encodes CDR1 LGHDT and CDR2 YNNKEL (reference sequence). The CDR3 has 14 amino acids. V lost 1 base, J lost 6 bases, and 10 bases lay in between. The CDR3 sequence is CASSQARGGQPQHF. The DNA for the CDR3 is TGTGCCAGCAGCCAAGCCCGGGGCGGTCAGCCCCAGCATTTT.

This chain links TRBV6-1 with TRBJ2-2, with a possible D match to TRBD1 (5 bases). V was cut by 7 bases and J by 1 base, with 25 bases left in between. Germline V gene lookup returns CDR1 MNHNS and CDR2 SASEGT. CDR3 length: 19 residues. The CDR3 bases are TGTGCCAGCACCCAAAGGGTGTGGGTTCAGGGAAGGAACACCGGGGAGCTGTTTTTT. This encodes CASTQRVWVQGRNTGELFF.

Concerning this clonotype: At one end the junction does not follow the germline gene, possibly because of a read error. The chain recombines TRBV4-3 with TRBJ2-7; 12 nucleotides match TRBD2. This CDR3 contains 15 residues. In germline, CDR1 is LGHNA, CDR2 YSLEER. The CDR3 DNA is TGCGCCAGCAGCCAATCTAGCGGGAGGGCCTACGAGCGGTACTTC. It is translated as CASSQSSGRAYERYF.

The chain employs TRBV25-1 and TRBJ2-5; perhaps TRBD1 as D (6 bases). Germline V gene data show CDR1 as MGHDK and CDR2 as SYGVNS. V lost 3 bases and J lost 2, with 10 bases in between. There are 14 residues in the CDR3. CDR3 DNA sequence: TGTGCCAGCAGTGAGCCCGGACAGCAAGAGACCCAGTACTTC. This encodes CASSEPGQQETQYF.

The V gene is TRBV18, the J gene TRBJ2-7, with 8 bases lining up with TRBD2. Per the germline V gene, CDR1 is KGHSH and CDR2 is LQKENI. The ends lost 8 bases at V and 2 bases at J; junction bases unmatched: 14. CDR3 length equals 16 residues. Written as DNA, the CDR3 is TGTGCCAGCCAGGGCCCATTAGCGGGGAATACCTACGAGCAGTACTTC. Encoded protein: CASQGPLAGNTYEQYF.

This clonotype was observed many times. The chain combines TRBV7-2 with TRBJ2-2, with unresolved D. Trimming shortened V by 2 bases and J by 6 bases, and 16 bases separated the two germline ends. The V gene's germline CDR1 is SGHTA and CDR2 FQGNSA. The CDR3 length is 16 residues. The CDR3 DNA reads as TGTGCCAGCAGCTTATTGGAGTTGAACTTTCCCGGGGAGCTGTTTTTT. The encoded protein is CASSLLELNFPGELFF.

The chain links TRBV12-3 or TRBV12-4 to TRBJ2-3; a possible D gene is TRBD1 (6 bases). The length of the CDR3 is 14 residues. The V and J ends lost 2 bases and 6 bases respectively, with 12 bases between them. CDR3 amino acids: CASSLMGARDTQYF. The CDR3 nucleotides are TGTGCCAGCAGTTTAATGGGGGCCAGGGATACGCAGTATTTT.